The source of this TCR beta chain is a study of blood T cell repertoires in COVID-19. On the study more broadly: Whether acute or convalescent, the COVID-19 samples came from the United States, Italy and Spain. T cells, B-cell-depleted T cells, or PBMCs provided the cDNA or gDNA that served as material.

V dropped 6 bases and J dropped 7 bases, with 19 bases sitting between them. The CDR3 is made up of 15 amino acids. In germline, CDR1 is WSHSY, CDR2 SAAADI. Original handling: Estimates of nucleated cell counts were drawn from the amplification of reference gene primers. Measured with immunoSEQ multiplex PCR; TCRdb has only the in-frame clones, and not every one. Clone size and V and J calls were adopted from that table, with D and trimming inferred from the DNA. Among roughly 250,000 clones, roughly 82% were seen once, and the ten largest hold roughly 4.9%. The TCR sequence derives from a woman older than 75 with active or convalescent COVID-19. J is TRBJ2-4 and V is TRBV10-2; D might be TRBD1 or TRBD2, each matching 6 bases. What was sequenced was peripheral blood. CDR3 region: CASREGQKTSNIQYF. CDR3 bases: TGCGCCAGCAGGGAGGGACAAAAAACGAGTAACATTCAGTACTTC.